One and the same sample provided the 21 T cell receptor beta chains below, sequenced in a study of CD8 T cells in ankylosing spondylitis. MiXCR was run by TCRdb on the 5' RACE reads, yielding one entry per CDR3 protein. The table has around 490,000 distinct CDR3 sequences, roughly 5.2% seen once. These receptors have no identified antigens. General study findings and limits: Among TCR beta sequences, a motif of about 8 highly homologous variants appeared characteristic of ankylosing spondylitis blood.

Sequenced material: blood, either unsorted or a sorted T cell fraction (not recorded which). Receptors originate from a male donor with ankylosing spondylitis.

This CDR3 reads CASSSWTAYEQYF. For the CDR3, the DNA is TGTGCCAGCAGTTCCTGGACCGCCTACGAGCAGTACTTC. The rearrangement uses TRBV12-3 or TRBV12-4 and TRBJ2-7; D gene unclear. V was trimmed by 4 bases and J by 2 bases, leaving 9 bases between them. There are 13 residues in the CDR3.

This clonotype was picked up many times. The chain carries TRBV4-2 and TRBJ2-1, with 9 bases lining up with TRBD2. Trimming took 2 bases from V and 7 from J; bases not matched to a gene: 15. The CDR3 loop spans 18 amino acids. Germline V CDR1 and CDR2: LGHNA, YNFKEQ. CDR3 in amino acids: CASSQSGVGSGRVNEQFF. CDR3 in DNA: TGTGCCAGCAGCCAAAGTGGGGTGGGTAGCGGGAGAGTGAATGAGCAGTTCTTC.

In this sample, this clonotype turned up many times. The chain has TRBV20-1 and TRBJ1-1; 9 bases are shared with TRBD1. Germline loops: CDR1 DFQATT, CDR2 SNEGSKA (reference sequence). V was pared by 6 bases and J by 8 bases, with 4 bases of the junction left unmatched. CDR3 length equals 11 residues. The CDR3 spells CSANGQGEAFF. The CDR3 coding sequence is TGCAGTGCGAACGGACAGGGGGAAGCTTTCTTT.

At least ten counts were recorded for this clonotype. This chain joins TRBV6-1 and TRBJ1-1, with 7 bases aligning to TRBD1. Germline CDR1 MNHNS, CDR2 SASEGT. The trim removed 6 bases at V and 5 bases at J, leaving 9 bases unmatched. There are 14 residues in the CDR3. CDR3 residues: CASSQGGRWTEAFF. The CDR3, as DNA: TGTGCCAGCAGCCAAGGGGGCCGGTGGACTGAAGCTTTCTTT.

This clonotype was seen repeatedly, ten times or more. CDR3 sequence: CASSFNFGGNQPQHF. The CDR3 DNA reads as TGTGCCAGCAGTTTCAACTTCGGGGGCAATCAGCCCCAGCATTTT. The chain joins TRBV27 to TRBJ1-5; D gene ambiguous. Trimming shortened V by 3 bases and J by 2 bases, and 11 bases separated the two germline ends. The CDR3 extends over 15 amino acids. Germline CDR1 MNHEY, CDR2 SMNVEV (reference sequence).

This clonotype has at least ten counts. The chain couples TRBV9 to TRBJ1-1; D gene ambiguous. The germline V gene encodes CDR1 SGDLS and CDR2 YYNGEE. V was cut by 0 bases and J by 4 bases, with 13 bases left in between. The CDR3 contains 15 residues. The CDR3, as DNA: TGTGCCAGCAGCGTAGCCGCCGGGATTACCACTGAAGCTTTCTTT. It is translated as CASSVAAGITTEAFF.

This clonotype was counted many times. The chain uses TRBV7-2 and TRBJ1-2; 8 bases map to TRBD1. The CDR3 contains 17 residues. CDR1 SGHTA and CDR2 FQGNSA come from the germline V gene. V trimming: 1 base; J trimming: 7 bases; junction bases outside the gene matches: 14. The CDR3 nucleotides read TGTGCCAGCAGCTTAGTGGGGGCAGGGACAGGCCTAGGTGGCTACACCTTC. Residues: CASSLVGAGTGLGGYTF.

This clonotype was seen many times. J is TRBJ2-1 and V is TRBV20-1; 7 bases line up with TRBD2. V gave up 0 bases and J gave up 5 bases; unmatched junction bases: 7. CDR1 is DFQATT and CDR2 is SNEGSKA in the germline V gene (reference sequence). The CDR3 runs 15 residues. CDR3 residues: CSARDWWEGNNEQFF. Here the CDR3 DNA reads TGCAGTGCTAGAGATTGGTGGGAGGGGAACAATGAGCAGTTCTTC.

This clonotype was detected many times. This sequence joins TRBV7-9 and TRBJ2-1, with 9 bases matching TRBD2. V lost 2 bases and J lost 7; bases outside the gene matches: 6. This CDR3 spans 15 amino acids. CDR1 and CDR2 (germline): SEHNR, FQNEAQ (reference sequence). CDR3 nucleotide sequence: TGTGCCAGCAGCTTAATAGCGGGAGCCCTAAATGAGCAGTTCTTC. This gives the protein CASSLIAGALNEQFF. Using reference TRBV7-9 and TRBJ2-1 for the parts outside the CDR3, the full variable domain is DTGVSQNPRHKITKRGQNVTFRCDPISEHNRLYWYRQTLGQGPEFLTYFQNEAQLEKSRLLSDRFSAERPKGSFSTLEIQRTEQGDSAMYLCASSLIAGALNEQFFGPGTRLTVL.

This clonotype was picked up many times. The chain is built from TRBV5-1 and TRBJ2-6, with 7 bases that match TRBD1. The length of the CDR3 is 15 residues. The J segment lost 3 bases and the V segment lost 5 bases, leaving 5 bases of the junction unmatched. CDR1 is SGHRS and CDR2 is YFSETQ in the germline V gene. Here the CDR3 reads CASRQDRVGANVLTF. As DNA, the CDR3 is TGCGCCAGCAGACAAGACAGGGTTGGGGCCAACGTCCTGACTTTC.

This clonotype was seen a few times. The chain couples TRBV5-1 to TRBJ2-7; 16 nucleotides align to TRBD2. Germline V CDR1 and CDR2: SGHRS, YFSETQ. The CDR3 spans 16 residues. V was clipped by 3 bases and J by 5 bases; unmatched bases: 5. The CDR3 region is CASSSGTSGRADEQYF. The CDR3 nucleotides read TGCGCCAGCAGCTCCGGGACTAGCGGGAGGGCCGACGAGCAGTACTTC.

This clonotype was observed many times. CDR3 residues: CASSGPGADTQYF. The CDR3 bases are TGCGCCAGCAGCGGCCCGGGAGCAGATACGCAGTATTTT. V usage is TRBV5-1 and J usage is TRBJ2-3; a possible D gene is TRBD2 (6 bases). Trimming removed 4 bases from V and 4 bases from J, with 10 bases in between. In germline, CDR1 is SGHRS, CDR2 YFSETQ. This CDR3 spans 13 amino acids.

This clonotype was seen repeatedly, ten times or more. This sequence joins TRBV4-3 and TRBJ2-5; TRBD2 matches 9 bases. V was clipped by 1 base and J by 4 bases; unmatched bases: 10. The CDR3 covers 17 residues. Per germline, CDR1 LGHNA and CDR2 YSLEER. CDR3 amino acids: CASSQGSSGRIGETQYF. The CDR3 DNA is TGCGCCAGCAGCCAAGGATCGAGCGGGAGGATAGGAGAGACCCAGTACTTC.

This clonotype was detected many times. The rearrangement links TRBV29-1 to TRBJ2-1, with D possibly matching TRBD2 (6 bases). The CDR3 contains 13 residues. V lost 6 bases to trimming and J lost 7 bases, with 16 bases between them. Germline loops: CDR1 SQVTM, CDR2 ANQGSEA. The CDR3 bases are TGCAGCGTCGCCGGGCTAGCGCGTAATGAGCAGTTCTTC. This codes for CSVAGLARNEQFF.

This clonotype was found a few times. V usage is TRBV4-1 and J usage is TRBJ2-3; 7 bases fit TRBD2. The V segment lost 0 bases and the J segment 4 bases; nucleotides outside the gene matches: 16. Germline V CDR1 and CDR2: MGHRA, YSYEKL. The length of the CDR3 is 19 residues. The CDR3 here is CASSQDFSLAALRADTQYF. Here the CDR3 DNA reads TGCGCCAGCAGCCAAGACTTTTCTCTAGCGGCCTTGAGGGCAGATACGCAGTATTTT.

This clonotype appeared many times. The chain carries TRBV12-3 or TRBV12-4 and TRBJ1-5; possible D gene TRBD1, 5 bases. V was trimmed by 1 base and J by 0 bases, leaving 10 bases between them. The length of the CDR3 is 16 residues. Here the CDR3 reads CASSLGTHYSNQPQHF. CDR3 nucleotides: TGTGCCAGCAGTTTAGGGACACATTATAGCAATCAGCCCCAGCATTTT.

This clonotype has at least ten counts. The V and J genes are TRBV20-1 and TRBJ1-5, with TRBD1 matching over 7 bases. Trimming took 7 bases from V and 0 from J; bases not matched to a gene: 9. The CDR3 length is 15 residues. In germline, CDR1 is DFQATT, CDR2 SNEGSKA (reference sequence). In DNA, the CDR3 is TGCAGTGTTCGCCGGGACAGCTTTAGCAATCAGCCCCAGCATTTT. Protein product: CSVRRDSFSNQPQHF.

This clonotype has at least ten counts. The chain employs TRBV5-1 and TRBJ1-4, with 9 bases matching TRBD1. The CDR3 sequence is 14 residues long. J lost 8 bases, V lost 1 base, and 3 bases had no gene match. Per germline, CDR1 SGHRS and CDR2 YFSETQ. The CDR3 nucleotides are TGCGCCAGCAGCTTGACAGGGGGCTTCGAAAAACTGTTTTTT. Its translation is CASSLTGGFEKLFF.

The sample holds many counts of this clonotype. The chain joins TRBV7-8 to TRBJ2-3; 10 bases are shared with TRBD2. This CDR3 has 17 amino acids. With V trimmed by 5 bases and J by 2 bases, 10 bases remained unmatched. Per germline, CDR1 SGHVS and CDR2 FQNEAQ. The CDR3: CASSLWTSGRPTDTQYF. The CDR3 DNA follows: TGTGCCAGCAGCCTTTGGACTAGCGGAAGGCCCACAGATACGCAGTATTTT.

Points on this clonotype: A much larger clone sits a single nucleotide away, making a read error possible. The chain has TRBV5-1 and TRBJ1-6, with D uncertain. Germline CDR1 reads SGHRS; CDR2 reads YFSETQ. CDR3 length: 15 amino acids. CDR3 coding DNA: TGCGCCAGCAGCTTGGTAGGTCCACCGGGATCACCCCTCCGCTTT. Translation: CASSLVGPPGSPLRF. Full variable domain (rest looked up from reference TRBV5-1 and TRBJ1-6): KAGVTQTPRYLIKTRGQQVTLSCSPISGHRSVSWYQQTPGQGLQFLFEYFSETQRNKGNFPGRFSGRQFSNSRSEMNVSTLELGDSALYLCASSLVGPPGSPLRFGNGTRLTVT.

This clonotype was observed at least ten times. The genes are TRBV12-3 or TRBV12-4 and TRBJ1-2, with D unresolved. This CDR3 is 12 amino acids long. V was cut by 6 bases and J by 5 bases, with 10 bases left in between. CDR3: CASRPGSYGYTF. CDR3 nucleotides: TGTGCCAGCAGGCCCGGGTCTTATGGCTACACCTTC.